This T cell receptor beta chain was sequenced for a study of blood T cell repertoires in COVID-19. Looking at the study overall: T cells, B-cell-depleted T cells, or PBMCs supplied cDNA or gDNA.

Germline V gene sequence: CDR1 LNHDA, CDR2 SQIVND (reference sequence). After removal of 7 bases from V and 5 bases from J, the junction contained 12 bases not matched to a gene. The CDR3 totals 16 residues. Original methodology: Estimation of nucleated cell counts was performed using reference gene primer amplification. Some clones are missing from TCRdb's copy, which holds only in-frame ones; the method was immunoSEQ multiplex PCR. Clone size and V and J calls were adopted from that table, with D and trimming inferred from the DNA. Among around 33,000 clones listed, approximately 80% were seen once.

The gene calls are TRBV19 and TRBJ2-3, with 10 positions matching TRBD2. The sequenced material came from peripheral blood. The TCR was taken from a human donor in a cohort sampled during active COVID-19. The CDR3 loop is CASTPAGGREKDTQYF. As DNA, the CDR3 is TGTGCCAGTACCCCAGCGGGGGGGCGCGAGAAAGATACGCAGTATTTT.